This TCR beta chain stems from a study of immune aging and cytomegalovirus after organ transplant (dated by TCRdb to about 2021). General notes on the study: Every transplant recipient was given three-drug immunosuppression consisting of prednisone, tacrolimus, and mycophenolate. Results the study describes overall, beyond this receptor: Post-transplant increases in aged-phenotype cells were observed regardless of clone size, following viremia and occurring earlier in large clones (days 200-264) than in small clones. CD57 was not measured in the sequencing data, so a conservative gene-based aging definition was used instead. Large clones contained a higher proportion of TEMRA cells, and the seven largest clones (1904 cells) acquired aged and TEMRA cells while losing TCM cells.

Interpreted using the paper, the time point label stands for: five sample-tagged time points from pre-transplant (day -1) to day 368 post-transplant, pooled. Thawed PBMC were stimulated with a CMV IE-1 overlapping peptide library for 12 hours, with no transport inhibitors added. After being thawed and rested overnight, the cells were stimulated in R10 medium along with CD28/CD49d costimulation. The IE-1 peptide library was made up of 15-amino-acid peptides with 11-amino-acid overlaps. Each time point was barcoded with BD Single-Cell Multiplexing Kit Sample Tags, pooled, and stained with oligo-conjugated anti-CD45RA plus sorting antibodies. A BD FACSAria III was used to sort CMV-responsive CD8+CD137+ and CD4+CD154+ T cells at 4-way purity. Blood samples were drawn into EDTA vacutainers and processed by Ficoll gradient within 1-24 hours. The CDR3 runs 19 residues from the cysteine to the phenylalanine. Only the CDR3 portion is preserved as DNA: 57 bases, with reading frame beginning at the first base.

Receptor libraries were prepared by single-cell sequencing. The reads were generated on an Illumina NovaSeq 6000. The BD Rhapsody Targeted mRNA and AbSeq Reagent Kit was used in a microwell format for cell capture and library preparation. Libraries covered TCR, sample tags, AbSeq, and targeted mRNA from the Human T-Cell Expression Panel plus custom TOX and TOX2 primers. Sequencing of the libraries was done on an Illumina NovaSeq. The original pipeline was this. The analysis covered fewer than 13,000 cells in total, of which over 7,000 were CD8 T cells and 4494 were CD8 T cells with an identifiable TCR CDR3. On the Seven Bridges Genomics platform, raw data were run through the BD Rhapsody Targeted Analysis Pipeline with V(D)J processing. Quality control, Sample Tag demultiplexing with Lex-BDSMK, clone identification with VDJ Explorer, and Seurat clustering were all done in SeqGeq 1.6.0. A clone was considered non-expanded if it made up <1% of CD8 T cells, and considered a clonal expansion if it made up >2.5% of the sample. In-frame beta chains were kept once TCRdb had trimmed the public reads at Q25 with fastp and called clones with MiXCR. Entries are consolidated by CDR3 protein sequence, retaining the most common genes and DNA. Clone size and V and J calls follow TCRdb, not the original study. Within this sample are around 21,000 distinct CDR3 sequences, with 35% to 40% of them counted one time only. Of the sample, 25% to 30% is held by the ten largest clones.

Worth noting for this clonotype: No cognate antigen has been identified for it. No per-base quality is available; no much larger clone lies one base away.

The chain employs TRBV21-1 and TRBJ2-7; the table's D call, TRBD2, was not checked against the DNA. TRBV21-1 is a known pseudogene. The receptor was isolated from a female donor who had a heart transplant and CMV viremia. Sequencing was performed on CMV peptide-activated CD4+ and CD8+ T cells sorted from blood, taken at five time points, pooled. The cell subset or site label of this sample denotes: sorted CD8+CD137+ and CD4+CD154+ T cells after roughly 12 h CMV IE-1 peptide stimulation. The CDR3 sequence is CASSNDVSGRESPFYEQYF. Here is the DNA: TGTGCCAGCAGCAACGATGTGAGCGGGAGAGAAAGCCCGTTCTACGAGCAGTACTTC.